This paragraph covers one TCR beta chain sequence. The V gene's germline CDR1 is SNHLY and CDR2 FYNNEI. The CDR3 covers 11 residues. The germline V and J ends were trimmed by 8 bases and 12 bases, with 14 bases remaining between them. This sample stems from a study of blood T cell repertoires in COVID-19. In the original analysis: Estimation of nucleated cell counts was performed using reference gene primer amplification. Produced via immunoSEQ multiplex PCR; TCRdb's table is partial and in-frame only. Clone size and V and J calls were adopted from that table, with D and trimming inferred from the DNA. The repertoire has approximately 360,000 clones, 85% to 90% of them found once; the top ten carry over 0.9%.

The receptor's source is a woman in her 30s with acute COVID-19. Source material: PBMCs or T cells enriched from blood (not recorded which). J is TRBJ2-1 and V is TRBV2, with D possibly being TRBD1 (6 bases). Written as DNA, the CDR3 is TGTGCCAGCTACAACGGCAGGGGGCAGTTCTTC. Residues: CASYNGRGQFF.